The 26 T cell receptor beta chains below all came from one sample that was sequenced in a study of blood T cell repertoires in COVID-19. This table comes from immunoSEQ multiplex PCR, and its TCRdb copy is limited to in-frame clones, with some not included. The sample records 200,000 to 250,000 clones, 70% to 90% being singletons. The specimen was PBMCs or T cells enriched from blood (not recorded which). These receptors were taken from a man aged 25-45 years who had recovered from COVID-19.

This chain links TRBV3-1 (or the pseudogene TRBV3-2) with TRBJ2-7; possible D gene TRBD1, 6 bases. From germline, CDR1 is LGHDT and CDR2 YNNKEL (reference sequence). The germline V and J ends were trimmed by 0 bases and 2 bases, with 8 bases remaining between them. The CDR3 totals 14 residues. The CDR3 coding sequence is TGTGCCAGCAGCCAAGAGGGGGCTACCTACGAGCAGTACTTC. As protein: CASSQEGATYEQYF.

For the CDR3, the DNA is TGTGCCTACAGAAGCTCCTATAATTCACCCCTCCACTTT. Translation gives CAYRSSYNSPLHF. This chain uses TRBV10-3 with TRBJ1-6; no clear D gene. There are 13 residues in the CDR3. CDR1 and CDR2 (germline): ENHRY, SYGVKD. Trimming pared 11 bases from V and 0 bases from J, leaving 8 bases between.

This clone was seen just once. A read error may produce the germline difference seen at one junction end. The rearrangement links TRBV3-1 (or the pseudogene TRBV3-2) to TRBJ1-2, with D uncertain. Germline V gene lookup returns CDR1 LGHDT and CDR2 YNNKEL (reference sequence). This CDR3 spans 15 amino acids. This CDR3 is CVSSQDASGNYGYTF. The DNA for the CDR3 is TGTGTCAGCAGCCAAGATGCATCGGGGAACTATGGCTACACCTTC.

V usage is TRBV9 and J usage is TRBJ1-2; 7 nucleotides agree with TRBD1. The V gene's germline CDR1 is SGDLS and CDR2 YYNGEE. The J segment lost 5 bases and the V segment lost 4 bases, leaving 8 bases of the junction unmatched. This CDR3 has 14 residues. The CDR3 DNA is TGTGCCAGCAGCCCCCCAGGGGGTAGATATGGCTACACCTTC. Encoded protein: CASSPPGGRYGYTF.

CDR3 DNA: TGTGCCAGCAGGGCCAGGGGGGGTAGCGGGAGTCTCTACGAGCAGTACTTC. Protein sequence: CASRARGGSGSLYEQYF. The chain links TRBV28 to TRBJ2-7, with 9 bases fitting TRBD2. Germline V gives CDR1 MDHEN, CDR2 SYDVKM. The CDR3 totals 17 residues. With V trimmed by 6 bases and J by 3 bases, 15 bases remained unmatched.

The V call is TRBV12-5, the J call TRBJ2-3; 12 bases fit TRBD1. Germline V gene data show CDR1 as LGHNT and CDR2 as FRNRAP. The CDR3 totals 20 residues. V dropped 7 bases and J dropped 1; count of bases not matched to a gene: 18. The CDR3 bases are TGTGCTAGTGCCGCGAAAACCGGGACAGGGGGCGGTTGGGGCACAGATACGCAGTATTTT. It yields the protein CASAAKTGTGGGWGTDTQYF.

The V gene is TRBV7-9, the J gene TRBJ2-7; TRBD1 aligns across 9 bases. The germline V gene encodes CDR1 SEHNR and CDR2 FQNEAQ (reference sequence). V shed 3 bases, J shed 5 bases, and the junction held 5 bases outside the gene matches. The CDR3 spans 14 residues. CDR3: CASSFGTGLDEQYF. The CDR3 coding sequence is TGTGCCAGCAGCTTCGGGACAGGGCTTGACGAGCAGTACTTC.

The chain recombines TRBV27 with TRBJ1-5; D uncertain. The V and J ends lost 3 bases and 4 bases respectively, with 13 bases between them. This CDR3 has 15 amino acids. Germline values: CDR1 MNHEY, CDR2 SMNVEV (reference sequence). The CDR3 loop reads CASSLAPSPNQPQHF. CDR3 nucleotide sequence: TGTGCCAGCAGTTTGGCACCGTCCCCTAATCAGCCCCAGCATTTT.

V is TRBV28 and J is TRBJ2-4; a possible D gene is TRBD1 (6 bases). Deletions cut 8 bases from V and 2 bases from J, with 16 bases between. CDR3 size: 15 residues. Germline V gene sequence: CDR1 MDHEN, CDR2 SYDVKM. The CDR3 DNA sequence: TGTGCCAGCGGAGGACAGTTGGGACCCAAAAACATTCAGTACTTC. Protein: CASGGQLGPKNIQYF.

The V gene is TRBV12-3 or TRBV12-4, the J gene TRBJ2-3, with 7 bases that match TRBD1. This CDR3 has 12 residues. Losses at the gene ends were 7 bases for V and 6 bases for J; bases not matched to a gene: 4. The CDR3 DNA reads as TGTGCCAGCACCGACAGGGCGGATACGCAGTATTTT. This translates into CASTDRADTQYF.

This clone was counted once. The CDR3 loop reads CASSQGGARYYGYTF. The DNA for the CDR3 is TGTGCCAGCAGCCAAGGGGGCGCTCGTTACTATGGCTACACCTTC. The rearrangement links TRBV3-1 (or the pseudogene TRBV3-2) to TRBJ1-2, with D possibly TRBD1 on 5 matching bases. Trimming left V 1 base short and J 3 bases short, with 12 bases between. The germline gives CDR1 LGHDT, CDR2 YNNKEL (reference sequence). This CDR3 is built from 15 residues.

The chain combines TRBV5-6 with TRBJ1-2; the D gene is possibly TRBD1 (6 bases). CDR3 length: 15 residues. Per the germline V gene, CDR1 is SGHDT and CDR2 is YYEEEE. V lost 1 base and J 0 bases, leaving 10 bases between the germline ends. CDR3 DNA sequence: TGTGCCAGCAGCTTGCTAGGGGGAACTAACTATGGCTACACCTTC. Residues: CASSLLGGTNYGYTF.

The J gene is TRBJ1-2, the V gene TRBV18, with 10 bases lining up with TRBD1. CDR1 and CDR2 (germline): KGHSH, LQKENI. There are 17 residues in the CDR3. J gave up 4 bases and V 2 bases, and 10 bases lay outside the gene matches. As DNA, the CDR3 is TGTGCCAGCTCACCAACGACAGGGGGCGCAGAGATCTATGGCTACACCTTC. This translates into CASSPTTGGAEIYGYTF. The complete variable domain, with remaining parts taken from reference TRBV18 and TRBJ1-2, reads NAGVMQNPRHLVRRRGQEARLRCSPMKGHSHVYWYRQLPEEGLKFMVYLQKENIIDESGMPKERFSAEFPKEGPSILRIQQVVRGDSAAYFCASSPTTGGAEIYGYTFGSGTRLTVV.

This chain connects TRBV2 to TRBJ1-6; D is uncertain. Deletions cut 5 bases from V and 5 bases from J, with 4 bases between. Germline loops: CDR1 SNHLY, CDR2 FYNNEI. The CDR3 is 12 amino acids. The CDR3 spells CASSPNNSPLHF. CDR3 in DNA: TGTGCCAGCAGTCCTAATAATTCACCCCTCCACTTT. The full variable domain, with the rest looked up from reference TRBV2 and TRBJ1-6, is EPEVTQTPSHQVTQMGQEVILRCVPISNHLYFYWYRQILGQKVEFLVSFYNNEISEKSEIFDDQFSVERPDGSNFTLKIRSTKLEDSAMYFCASSPNNSPLHFGNGTRLTVT.

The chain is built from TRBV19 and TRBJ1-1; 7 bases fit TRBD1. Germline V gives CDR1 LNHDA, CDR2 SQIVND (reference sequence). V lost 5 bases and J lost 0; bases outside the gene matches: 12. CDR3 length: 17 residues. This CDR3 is CASSSTWDRRMNTEAFF. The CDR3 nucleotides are TGTGCCAGTAGTTCAACATGGGACAGACGCATGAACACTGAAGCTTTCTTT.

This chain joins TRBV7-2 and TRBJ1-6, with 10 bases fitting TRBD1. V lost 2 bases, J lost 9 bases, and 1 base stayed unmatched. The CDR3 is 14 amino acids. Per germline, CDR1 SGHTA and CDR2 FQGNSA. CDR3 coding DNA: TGTGCCAGCAGCTTAAGGGACAGGGGTTCACCCCTCCACTTT. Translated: CASSLRDRGSPLHF.

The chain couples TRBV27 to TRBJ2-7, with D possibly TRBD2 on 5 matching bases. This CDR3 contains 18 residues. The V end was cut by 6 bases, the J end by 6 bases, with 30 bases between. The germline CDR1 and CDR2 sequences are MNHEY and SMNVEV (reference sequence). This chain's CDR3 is CASSLRRNPDRRPGEQYF. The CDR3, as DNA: TGTGCCAGCAGCTTGAGGAGGAATCCGGACCGTAGGCCAGGCGAGCAGTACTTC.

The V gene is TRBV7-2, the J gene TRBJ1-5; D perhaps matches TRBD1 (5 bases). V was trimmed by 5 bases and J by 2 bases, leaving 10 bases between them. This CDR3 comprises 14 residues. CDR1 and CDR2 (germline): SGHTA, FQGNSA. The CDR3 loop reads CASSVRGGNQPQHF. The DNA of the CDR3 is TGTGCCAGCAGCGTCCGGGGGGGCAATCAGCCCCAGCATTTT.

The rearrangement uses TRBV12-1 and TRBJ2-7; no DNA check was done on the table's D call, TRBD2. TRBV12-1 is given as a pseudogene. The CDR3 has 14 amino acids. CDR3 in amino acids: CASSFSGLLYEQYF. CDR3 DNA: TGTGCCAGCAGCTTTTCGGGACTTCTCTACGAGCAGTACTTC.

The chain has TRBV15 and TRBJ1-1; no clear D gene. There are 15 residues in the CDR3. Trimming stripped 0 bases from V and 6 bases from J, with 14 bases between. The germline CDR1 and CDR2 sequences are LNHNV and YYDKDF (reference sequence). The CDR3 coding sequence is TGTGCCACCAGCAGAGATTTATTAGGGAGCGCTGAAGCTTTCTTT. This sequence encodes CATSRDLLGSAEAFF.

The DNA of the CDR3 is TGTGCCAGCAGCCAAGGGGCATGGAGCGATGGCTACACCTTC. Translating gives CASSQGAWSDGYTF. The rearrangement uses TRBV7-2 and TRBJ1-2; TRBD1 is a possible D gene (5 bases). The CDR3 runs 14 residues. Trimming cost V 5 bases and J 6 bases, with 16 bases left between them. CDR1 and CDR2 (germline): SGHTA, FQGNSA.

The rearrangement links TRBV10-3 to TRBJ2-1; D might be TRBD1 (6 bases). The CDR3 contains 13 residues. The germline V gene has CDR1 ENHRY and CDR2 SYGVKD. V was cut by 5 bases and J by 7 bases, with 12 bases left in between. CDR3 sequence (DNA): TGTGCCATCAGTCCATCGGGGACAAATGAGCAGTTCTTC. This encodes CAISPSGTNEQFF.

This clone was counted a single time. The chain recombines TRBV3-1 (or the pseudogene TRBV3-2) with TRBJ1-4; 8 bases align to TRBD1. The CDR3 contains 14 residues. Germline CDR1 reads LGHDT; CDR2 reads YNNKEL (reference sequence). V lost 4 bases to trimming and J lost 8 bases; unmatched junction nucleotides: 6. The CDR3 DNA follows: TGTGCCAGCAGCCTCGGGACAGGTGACGAAAAACTGTTTTTT. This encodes CASSLGTGDEKLFF.

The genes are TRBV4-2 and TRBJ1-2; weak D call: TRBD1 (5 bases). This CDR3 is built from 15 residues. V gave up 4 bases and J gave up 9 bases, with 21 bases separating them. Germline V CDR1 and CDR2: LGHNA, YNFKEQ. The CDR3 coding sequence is TGTGCCAGCAGCCCCCGTTCGGGAGGGGAGCTAAGCTACACCTTC. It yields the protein CASSPRSGGELSYTF.

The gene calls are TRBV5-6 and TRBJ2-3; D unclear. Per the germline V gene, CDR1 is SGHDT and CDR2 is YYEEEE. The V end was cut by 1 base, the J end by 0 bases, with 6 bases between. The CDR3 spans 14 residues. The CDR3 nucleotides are TGTGCCAGCAGCTTGACGGTTAGCACAGATACGCAGTATTTT. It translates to CASSLTVSTDTQYF.

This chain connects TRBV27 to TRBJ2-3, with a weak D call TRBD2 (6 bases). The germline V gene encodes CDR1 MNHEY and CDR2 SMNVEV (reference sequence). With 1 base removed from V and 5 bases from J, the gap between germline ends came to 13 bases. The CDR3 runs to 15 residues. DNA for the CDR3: TGTGCCAGCAGTTTATTATCGGGGGTGGGAGATACGCAGTATTTT. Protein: CASSLLSGVGDTQYF.